These 20 T cell receptor beta chains came from one sample sequenced in a study of T cells in Graves' hyperthyroidism and ophthalmopathy. Using RNA transcripts as the source, TCR beta CDR3 regions were amplified. Primed by the HTBI set, a first-round RT-PCR was run on the TCR CDR3. MiXCR, run by TCRdb on the multiplex PCR reads, gives a single entry per CDR3 protein. The table lists some 300,000 distinct CDR3 sequences, 16% of them singletons. The specimen was blood. The receptors were gathered from a man aged 25-45 years with Graves' hyperthyroidism.

The V call is TRBV19, the J call TRBJ2-1; D may match TRBD1 or TRBD2 (5 bases each). The CDR3 length is 13 residues. Trimming shortened V by 5 bases and J by 7 bases, and 12 bases separated the two germline ends. The germline gives CDR1 LNHDA, CDR2 SQIVND (reference sequence). In DNA, the CDR3 is TGTGCCAGTAGTCCTCTAGCAGGGAATGAGCAGTTCTTC. Its translation is CASSPLAGNEQFF.

A few counts support this clonotype. The chain recombines TRBV20-1 with TRBJ1-1; no reliable D call. Germline CDR1 DFQATT, CDR2 SNEGSKA (reference sequence). The CDR3 is 14 residues long. V lost 1 base and J lost 3, with 12 bases in between. CDR3 in DNA: TGCAGTGCTAGAGGGCCCGGTTGGTACACTGAAGCTTTCTTT. This gives the protein CSARGPGWYTEAFF.

The chain links TRBV7-9 to TRBJ1-6; 9 bases fit TRBD1. Looked up from germline, CDR1 is SEHNR and CDR2 is FQNEAQ (reference sequence). The CDR3 covers 16 residues. V lost 4 bases, J lost 9 bases, and 10 bases stayed unmatched. CDR3 region: CASSSRNGQGPSPLHF. The CDR3 DNA is TGTGCCAGCAGCTCCCGAAATGGACAGGGGCCTTCACCCCTCCACTTT.

This clonotype has ten or more counts. The V call is TRBV3-1, the J call TRBJ2-1, with 12 bases matching TRBD2. The CDR3 consists of 17 residues. V lost 4 bases and J lost 8; bases outside the gene matches: 12. Germline assignment: CDR1 LGHDT and CDR2 YNNKEL (reference sequence). The CDR3 DNA sequence: TGTGCCAGCAGCCCCCGTTGGACTAGCGGGACCCTTGATGAGCAGTTCTTC. Translated, it gives CASSPRWTSGTLDEQFF.

This clonotype has ten or more counts. V is TRBV3-1 and J is TRBJ2-5; D tentatively fits TRBD1 or TRBD2 (5 bases each). CDR1 LGHDT and CDR2 YNNKEL come from the germline V gene (reference sequence). The V end was cut by 1 base, the J end by 5 bases, with 17 bases between. This CDR3 is built from 16 residues. The CDR3 is CASSQGGKLVLETQYF. CDR3 bases: TGTGCCAGCAGCCAAGGGGGGAAACTCGTTCTGGAGACCCAGTACTTC.

Points on this clonotype: Possible read error: a much larger clone is one base away. The V gene is TRBV15, the J gene TRBJ2-7; D gene unclear. The CDR3 runs to 12 residues. Trimming removed 3 bases at V and 2 bases at J, with 5 bases between. Looked up from germline, CDR1 is LNHNV and CDR2 is YYDKDF (reference sequence). CDR3 sequence: CATSSHTYEQYF. CDR3 nucleotides: TGTGCCACCAGCAGCCATACCTACGAGCAGTACTTC.

This clonotype occurred once. CDR3 residues: CASGGSSGYTF. The CDR3 bases are TGCGCCAGCGGAGGATCTTCTGGCTACACCTTC. The chain combines TRBV5-1 with TRBJ1-2; D gene uncertain. The CDR3 has 11 residues. V shed 7 bases and J shed 7 bases, with 11 bases lying between them. Germline V gene lookup returns CDR1 SGHRS and CDR2 YFSETQ.

This clonotype was recorded many times. The rearrangement joins TRBV2 to TRBJ2-7; D ambiguous. Germline values: CDR1 SNHLY, CDR2 FYNNEI. Trimming removed 6 bases at V and 1 base at J, with 10 bases between. CDR3 length equals 13 residues. The CDR3 loop is CASRVAVSYEQYF. CDR3 DNA sequence: TGTGCCAGCAGAGTAGCAGTGTCCTACGAGCAGTACTTC.

The chain links TRBV11-2 to TRBJ2-1, with a tentative D call TRBD2 (8 bases). Between the trimmed V and J ends, which lost 5 bases and 2 bases, there was a span of 40 bases. CDR1 and CDR2 from the germline V gene are SGHAT and FQNNGV. The CDR3 runs to 24 residues. CDR3 sequence reads: CASSTPSRDSLNQREYGPYNEQFF. In DNA, the CDR3 is TGTGCCAGCAGCACTCCCAGCCGGGACAGCTTAAACCAGCGGGAGTATGGCCCCTACAATGAGCAGTTCTTC.

This clonotype was observed a handful of times. The chain links TRBV19 to TRBJ1-4, with unresolved D. V was trimmed by 2 bases and J by 6 bases, leaving 4 bases between them. This CDR3 comprises 12 residues. Germline CDR1 LNHDA, CDR2 SQIVND (reference sequence). The CDR3 is CASSILHEKLFF. In nucleotides, the CDR3 is TGTGCCAGTAGTATACTCCATGAAAAACTGTTTTTT.

V gene TRBV4-1 combines with J gene TRBJ2-7, with 9 bases aligning to TRBD2. The germline V gene encodes CDR1 MGHRA and CDR2 YSYEKL. Unmatched junction bases numbered 3, after V lost 0 bases and J lost 3 bases. CDR3 size: 15 residues. The CDR3 here is CASSQDPSGVYEQYF. The CDR3 DNA reads as TGCGCCAGCAGCCAAGATCCTAGCGGGGTCTACGAGCAGTACTTC.

The chain couples TRBV18 to TRBJ1-4, with no clear D. This CDR3 contains 16 residues. V shed 0 bases and J shed 8 bases, with 16 bases lying between them. Germline V gene data show CDR1 as KGHSH and CDR2 as LQKENI. CDR3 nucleotides: TGTGCCAGCTCACCACCGTCCGATCGGCACGGGGAAAAACTGTTTTTT. It is translated as CASSPPSDRHGEKLFF.

Many counts were recorded for this clonotype. DNA of the CDR3: TGTGCCAGCAGCGCTGGCTCAGGGTACGAGCAGTACTTC. This gives the protein CASSAGSGYEQYF. This chain links TRBV7-3 with TRBJ2-7; TRBD1 might be the D (5 bases). The length of the CDR3 is 13 residues. The ends were cut back, 5 bases at V and 4 bases at J, with 12 bases in the middle. Per germline, CDR1 SGHTA and CDR2 FQGTGA.

This clonotype has only a few counts. A read error is possible here, since a much larger clone lies one base away. This chain connects TRBV5-1 to TRBJ2-3; 9 nucleotides line up with TRBD2. CDR1 is SGHRS and CDR2 is YFSETQ in the germline V gene. V dropped 4 bases and J dropped 5; count of bases not matched to a gene: 14. The CDR3 contains 17 residues. This CDR3 reads CASSPGGRAGGQDTQYF. The CDR3 coding sequence is TGCGCCAGCAGCCCCGGGGGTAGAGCGGGAGGCCAAGATACGCAGTATTTT.

CDR3 DNA sequence: TGCGCCAGCAGCCCGTCTAAGAACTATGGCTACACCTTC. Protein: CASSPSKNYGYTF. The chain recombines TRBV5-1 with TRBJ1-2; no reliable D call. CDR3 length: 13 residues. V was trimmed by 4 bases and J by 2 bases, leaving 9 bases between them. CDR1 and CDR2 (germline): SGHRS, YFSETQ.

This clonotype turned up a few times. The rearrangement uses TRBV5-1 and TRBJ2-7, with 7 bases identical to TRBD2. This CDR3 contains 18 residues. V shed 2 bases and J 4 bases; nucleotides not matched to a gene: 18. Germline V lookup: CDR1 SGHRS, CDR2 YFSETQ. CDR3 sequence reads: CASSLSIDGGSIAYEQYF. CDR3 bases: TGCGCCAGCAGCTTATCAATAGACGGCGGGAGCATCGCTTACGAGCAGTACTTC.

The table lists this clonotype with many counts. The gene calls are TRBV28 and TRBJ2-3; TRBD1 agrees at 10 bases. The CDR3 spans 14 residues. V shed 3 bases, J shed 6 bases, and the junction held 3 bases outside the gene matches. From germline, CDR1 is MDHEN and CDR2 SYDVKM. Here the CDR3 DNA reads TGTGCCAGCAGTTTGGACAGGGGGTCCGATACGCAGTATTTT. This codes for CASSLDRGSDTQYF. The whole variable domain, filled in from reference TRBV28 and TRBJ2-3, reads DVKVTQSSRYLVKRTGEKVFLECVQDMDHENMFWYRQDPGLGLRLIYFSYDVKMKEKGDIPEGYSVSREKKERFSLILESASTNQTSMYLCASSLDRGSDTQYFGPGTRLTVL.

This clonotype was seen at least ten times. The gene calls are TRBV5-1 and TRBJ1-6; D remains unclear. The V gene lost 4 bases and the J gene lost 4 bases, with 15 bases spanning the gap. This CDR3 region has 16 residues. Germline loops: CDR1 SGHRS, CDR2 YFSETQ. The CDR3 nucleotides read TGCGCCAGCAGCGCACTGCAGACGGAATATAATTCACCCCTCCACTTT. This codes for CASSALQTEYNSPLHF.

This clonotype showed up many times. V gene TRBV5-1 combines with J gene TRBJ2-1; 11 nucleotides agree with TRBD1. Germline trimming cut 6 bases from V and 6 bases from J; bases unmatched to any gene: 8. The CDR3 consists of 15 residues. CDR1 is SGHRS and CDR2 is YFSETQ in the germline V gene. This chain's CDR3 is CASTSGTGGSNEQFF. DNA of the CDR3: TGCGCCAGCACATCCGGGACAGGGGGTTCCAATGAGCAGTTCTTC.

The rearrangement links TRBV6-1 to TRBJ2-1; D could derive from TRBD1 or TRBD2 (5 bases each). The V gene's germline CDR1 is MNHNS and CDR2 SASEGT. This CDR3 is 16 amino acids long. Trimming shortened V by 4 bases and J by 6 bases, and 19 bases separated the two germline ends. The chain's CDR3 is CASSGTGAQGPNEQFF. For the CDR3, the DNA is TGTGCCAGCAGTGGAACCGGGGCCCAGGGCCCCAATGAGCAGTTCTTC.